This passage covers 22 T cell receptor beta chains from one sample sequenced in a study of shared clonotypes between healthy human individuals. Libraries were prepared by immunoSEQ multiplex PCR; TCRdb keeps only in-frame clonotypes and omits some of them. The table lists roughly 600,000 clones, roughly 98% of them singletons. CD8 cells regarded as naive lacked CD45RO, were positively chosen for CCR7, and omitted terminally differentiated effector memory CD45RA+ cells. Sequencing used naive CD8+ T cells sorted from blood. The receptors come from a man aged 25-45 years in good health.

V gene TRBV4-3 combines with J gene TRBJ2-7; D may match TRBD1 or TRBD2 (5 bases each). The germline V and J ends were trimmed by 6 bases and 1 base, with 22 bases remaining between them. There are 17 residues in the CDR3. Germline loops: CDR1 LGHNA, CDR2 YSLEER. CDR3 region: CASSQYPSGPDSYEQYF. CDR3 DNA sequence: TGCGCCAGCAGTCAATACCCCTCGGGACCGGATTCCTACGAGCAGTACTTC.

CDR3 sequence: CASSPSASGRGPDTQYF. Here the CDR3 DNA reads TGCGCCAGCAGCCCATCTGCTAGCGGCAGGGGTCCAGATACGCAGTATTTT. The chain has TRBV5-1 and TRBJ2-3, with D perhaps matching TRBD2 (7 bases). The V end was cut by 4 bases, the J end by 4 bases, with 22 bases between. The length of the CDR3 is 17 residues. CDR1 is SGHRS, CDR2 YFSETQ, per germline.

The chain employs TRBV5-4 and TRBJ2-7; 8 bases are a match to TRBD1. The CDR3 is 13 residues long. CDR1 SGHNT and CDR2 YYREEE come from the germline V gene (reference sequence). Trimming removed 3 bases from V and 4 bases from J; junction bases left unmatched: 3. CDR3 in amino acids: CASSSTGAYEQYF. CDR3 DNA sequence: TGTGCCAGCAGCTCGACAGGGGCGTACGAGCAGTACTTC.

The J gene is TRBJ1-1, the V gene TRBV6-6, with D unclear. Germline lookup yields CDR1 MNHNY and CDR2 SVGAGI (reference sequence). CDR3 length: 14 amino acids. V lost 4 bases to trimming and J lost 6 bases, with 15 bases between them. CDR3 sequence (DNA): TGTGCCAGCAGTTGGGCGGATCAGGTTTCTGAAGCTTTCTTT. Its translation is CASSWADQVSEAFF.

The J gene is TRBJ2-1, the V gene TRBV18, with D possibly being TRBD2 (5 bases). This CDR3 contains 15 residues. Germline V gene data show CDR1 as KGHSH and CDR2 as LQKENI. V lost 2 bases, J lost 0 bases, and 8 bases lay in between. The CDR3 nucleotides read TGTGCCAGCTCACCATCAGCGGACTCCTACAATGAGCAGTTCTTC. Translating it yields CASSPSADSYNEQFF.

This sequence joins TRBV30 and TRBJ1-4; D unresolved. Per the germline V gene, CDR1 is GTSNPN and CDR2 is SVGIG (reference sequence). The CDR3 runs 13 residues. The V and J ends lost 4 bases and 8 bases respectively, with 14 bases between them. CDR3 sequence: CAWTSPLEEKLFF. CDR3 bases: TGTGCCTGGACTTCCCCTCTGGAGGAAAAACTGTTTTTT.

This chain connects TRBV29-1 to TRBJ1-5, with unresolved D. Germline V gene lookup returns CDR1 SQVTM and CDR2 ANQGSEA. V dropped 5 bases and J dropped 2 bases, with 10 bases sitting between them. The CDR3 is 13 amino acids. Here the CDR3 reads CSVLDWGNQPQHF. The DNA for the CDR3 is TGCAGCGTTCTCGACTGGGGCAATCAGCCCCAGCATTTT. Combining the CDR3 with reference TRBV29-1 and TRBJ1-5 gives the whole variable domain SAVISQKPSRDICQRGTSLTIQCQVDSQVTMMFWYRQQPGQSLTLIATANQGSEATYESGFVIDKFPISRPNLTFSTLTVSNMSPEDSSIYLCSVLDWGNQPQHFGDGTRLSIL.

The chain joins TRBV7-3 to TRBJ2-3, with a possible D match to TRBD2 (5 bases). The CDR3 contains 16 residues. V dropped 4 bases and J dropped 5 bases, with 19 bases sitting between them. The V gene's germline CDR1 is SGHTA and CDR2 FQGTGA. The CDR3 nucleotides are TGTGCCAGCAGCTCAGGACTCACCTTGAGTGGAGATACGCAGTATTTT. As protein: CASSSGLTLSGDTQYF.

A word on this clone: Other DNA sequences of this sample code for an identical CDR3. CDR3 bases: TGCGCCAGCAGCTTAGGACAGGGGGCTGACGAGCAGTACTTC. Translating gives CASSLGQGADEQYF. The chain couples TRBV5-1 to TRBJ2-7, with 11 bases aligning to TRBD1. Losses at the gene ends were 2 bases for V and 5 bases for J; bases not matched to a gene: 3. CDR1 SGHRS and CDR2 YFSETQ come from the germline V gene. The CDR3 is made up of 14 amino acids.

The chain carries TRBV10-2 and TRBJ2-7, with D unresolved. In germline, CDR1 is WSHSY, CDR2 SAAADI. The V end lost 0 bases, the J end lost 3 bases, and 9 bases lay between the germline ends. The CDR3 has 14 amino acids. CDR3 nucleotide sequence: TGCGCCAGCAGTGAGTCAGGGCCCGTCTACGAGCAGTACTTC. It encodes CASSESGPVYEQYF.

The rearrangement joins TRBV30 to TRBJ2-2; D gene uncertain. The length of the CDR3 is 13 residues. Deletions cut 0 bases from V and 7 bases from J, with 9 bases between. Germline V lookup: CDR1 GTSNPN, CDR2 SVGIG (reference sequence). Here the CDR3 DNA reads TGTGCCTGGAGTGTGGAAGCAAACGGGGAGCTGTTTTTT. Translation gives CAWSVEANGELFF.

To note about this clone: Germline and junction disagree at one end, which may indicate a read error. This chain links TRBV7-7 with TRBJ2-5, with TRBD2 as a possible D gene (6 bases). Per germline, CDR1 SSHAT and CDR2 FNYEAQ (reference sequence). CDR3 size: 14 residues. The CDR3 reads CASSSLASQETQYF. Here the CDR3 DNA reads TGTGCTAGCAGCTCGCTAGCGAGCCAAGAGACCCAGTACTTC.

V gene TRBV6-1 combines with J gene TRBJ2-1, with TRBD1 matching over 8 bases. V was clipped by 1 base and J by 5 bases; unmatched bases: 10. The CDR3 extends over 17 amino acids. The V gene's germline CDR1 is MNHNS and CDR2 SASEGT. CDR3 sequence (DNA): TGTGCCAGCAGTGAAGGGAGGACAGGGCTCCGACACAATGAGCAGTTCTTC. Amino acid sequence: CASSEGRTGLRHNEQFF.

This chain links TRBV27 with TRBJ2-1, with a possible D match to TRBD2 (6 bases). This CDR3 contains 14 residues. Germline values: CDR1 MNHEY, CDR2 SMNVEV (reference sequence). V gave up 2 bases and J gave up 11 bases, with 16 bases separating them. The CDR3 reads CASSLISGSPQQFF. The CDR3 nucleotides are TGTGCCAGCAGTTTAATTAGCGGATCCCCTCAGCAGTTCTTC.

CDR3 region: CASSFLQAFGAQYF. The CDR3 nucleotides are TGTGCCAGCAGCTTTCTTCAAGCCTTTGGGGCCCAGTACTTC. The genes are TRBV7-2 and TRBJ2-5; D gene ambiguous. This CDR3 is built from 14 residues. Trimming took 3 bases from V and 9 from J, leaving 17 bases between them. In germline, CDR1 is SGHTA, CDR2 FQGNSA. Together with reference TRBV7-2 and TRBJ2-5, the CDR3 gives the full variable domain: GAGVSQSPSNKVTEKGKDVELRCDPISGHTALYWYRQSLGQGLEFLIYFQGNSAPDKSGLPSDRFSAERTGGSVSTLTIQRTQQEDSAVYLCASSFLQAFGAQYFGPGTRLLVL.

The chain recombines TRBV7-2 with TRBJ2-2, with 7 bases matching TRBD1. Germline loops: CDR1 SGHTA, CDR2 FQGNSA. The CDR3 consists of 16 residues. V lost 5 bases, J lost 1 base, and 7 bases stayed unmatched. CDR3 loop: CASSPYRGGNTGELFF. In DNA, the CDR3 is TGTGCCAGCAGCCCTTACAGGGGTGGGAACACCGGGGAGCTGTTTTTT.

This clone was observed a single time. The chain has TRBV7-6 and TRBJ2-7; D gene ambiguous. The CDR3 is 14 residues long. Trimming stripped 3 bases from V and 1 base from J, with 10 bases between. Germline assignment: CDR1 SGHVS and CDR2 FNYEAQ. The CDR3 sequence: CASSFGLGSYEQYF. CDR3 DNA sequence: TGTGCCAGCAGCTTCGGGTTGGGTTCCTACGAGCAGTACTTC.

The chain is built from TRBV6-5 and TRBJ1-5, with 10 bases lining up with TRBD1. Germline V CDR1 and CDR2: MNHEY, SVGAGI. V shed 2 bases, J shed 4 bases, and the junction held 2 bases outside the gene matches. The CDR3 spans 15 residues. The CDR3 coding sequence is TGTGCCAGCAGTTACCGGACAGGGGGAAATCAGCCCCAGCATTTT. Protein sequence: CASSYRTGGNQPQHF.

The chain carries TRBV7-9 and TRBJ1-3; 10 nucleotides align to TRBD1. CDR1 is SEHNR and CDR2 is FQNEAQ in the germline V gene (reference sequence). J was trimmed by 4 bases and V by 6 bases; bases with no gene match: 9. CDR3 length equals 16 residues. CDR3 protein: CASRAGTGVPGNTIYF. In DNA form, the CDR3 reads TGTGCCAGCAGAGCCGGGACAGGGGTTCCCGGAAACACCATATATTTT.

The V gene is TRBV27, the J gene TRBJ1-1; D is undetermined. The CDR3 is 14 amino acids. In germline, CDR1 is MNHEY, CDR2 SMNVEV (reference sequence). The V end lost 7 bases, the J end lost 3 bases, and 15 bases lay between the germline ends. CDR3 sequence (DNA): TGTGCCAGCAAAAGCTCGGGCCCATACACTGAAGCTTTCTTT. Protein product: CASKSSGPYTEAFF.

This chain connects TRBV9 to TRBJ2-2; D unresolved. Trimming removed 9 bases at V and 1 base at J, with 10 bases between. This CDR3 contains 13 residues. Germline-derived CDR1 and CDR2 are SGDLS and YYNGEE. The CDR3 loop reads CATQTENTGELFF. CDR3 DNA sequence: TGTGCCACCCAAACTGAGAACACCGGGGAGCTGTTTTTT.

This clone was seen once. CDR3 protein: CATSRAPAGSSYEQYF. CDR3 sequence (DNA): TGTGCCACCAGCAGGGCTCCGGCGGGGTCCTCCTACGAGCAGTACTTC. The gene calls are TRBV15 and TRBJ2-7, with D possibly matching TRBD2 (6 bases). Trimming removed 3 bases from V and 0 bases from J, with 15 bases in between. The CDR3 totals 16 residues. The germline V gene has CDR1 LNHNV and CDR2 YYDKDF (reference sequence).